Included here is one T cell receptor beta chain sequence, with context. This specimen comes from a study of cytomegalovirus exposure and HLA in healthy donors. The PCR contained 60 Vbeta and 13 Jbeta primers. The protocol was immunoSEQ multiplex PCR, while the TCRdb copy is restricted to in-frame clones and leaves out a portion. The table includes around 110,000 clones, approximately 78% detected once. Per the germline V gene, CDR1 is MNHNY and CDR2 is SVGAGI (reference sequence). The CDR3 covers 13 residues. J was trimmed by 5 bases and V by 2 bases; bases with no gene match: 1. V and J are TRBV6-6 and TRBJ1-1, with TRBD1 matching over 8 bases. The clonotype originates from a man younger than 40 in good health and CMV-seropositive. Sequenced input: PBMCs. The CDR3 here is CASSYNRGTEAFF. CDR3 coding DNA: TGTGCCAGCAGTTACAACAGGGGGACTGAAGCTTTCTTT.